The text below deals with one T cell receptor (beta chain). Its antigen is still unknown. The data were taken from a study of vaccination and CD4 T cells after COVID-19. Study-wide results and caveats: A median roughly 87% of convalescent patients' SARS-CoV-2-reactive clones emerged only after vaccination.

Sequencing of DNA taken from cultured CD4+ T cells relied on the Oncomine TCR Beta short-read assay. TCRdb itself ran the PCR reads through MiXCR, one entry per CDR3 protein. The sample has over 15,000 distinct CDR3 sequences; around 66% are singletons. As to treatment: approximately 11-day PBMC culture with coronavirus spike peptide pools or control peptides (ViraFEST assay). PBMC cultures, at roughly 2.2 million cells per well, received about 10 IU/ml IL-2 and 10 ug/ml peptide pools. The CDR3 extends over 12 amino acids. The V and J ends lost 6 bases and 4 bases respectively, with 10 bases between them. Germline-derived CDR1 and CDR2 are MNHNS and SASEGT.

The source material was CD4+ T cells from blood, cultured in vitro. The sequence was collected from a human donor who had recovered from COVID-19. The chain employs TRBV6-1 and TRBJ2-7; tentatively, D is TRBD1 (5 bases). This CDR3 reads CASRRRGYEQYF. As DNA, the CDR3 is TGTGCCAGCAGACGAAGGGGTTACGAGCAGTACTTC.